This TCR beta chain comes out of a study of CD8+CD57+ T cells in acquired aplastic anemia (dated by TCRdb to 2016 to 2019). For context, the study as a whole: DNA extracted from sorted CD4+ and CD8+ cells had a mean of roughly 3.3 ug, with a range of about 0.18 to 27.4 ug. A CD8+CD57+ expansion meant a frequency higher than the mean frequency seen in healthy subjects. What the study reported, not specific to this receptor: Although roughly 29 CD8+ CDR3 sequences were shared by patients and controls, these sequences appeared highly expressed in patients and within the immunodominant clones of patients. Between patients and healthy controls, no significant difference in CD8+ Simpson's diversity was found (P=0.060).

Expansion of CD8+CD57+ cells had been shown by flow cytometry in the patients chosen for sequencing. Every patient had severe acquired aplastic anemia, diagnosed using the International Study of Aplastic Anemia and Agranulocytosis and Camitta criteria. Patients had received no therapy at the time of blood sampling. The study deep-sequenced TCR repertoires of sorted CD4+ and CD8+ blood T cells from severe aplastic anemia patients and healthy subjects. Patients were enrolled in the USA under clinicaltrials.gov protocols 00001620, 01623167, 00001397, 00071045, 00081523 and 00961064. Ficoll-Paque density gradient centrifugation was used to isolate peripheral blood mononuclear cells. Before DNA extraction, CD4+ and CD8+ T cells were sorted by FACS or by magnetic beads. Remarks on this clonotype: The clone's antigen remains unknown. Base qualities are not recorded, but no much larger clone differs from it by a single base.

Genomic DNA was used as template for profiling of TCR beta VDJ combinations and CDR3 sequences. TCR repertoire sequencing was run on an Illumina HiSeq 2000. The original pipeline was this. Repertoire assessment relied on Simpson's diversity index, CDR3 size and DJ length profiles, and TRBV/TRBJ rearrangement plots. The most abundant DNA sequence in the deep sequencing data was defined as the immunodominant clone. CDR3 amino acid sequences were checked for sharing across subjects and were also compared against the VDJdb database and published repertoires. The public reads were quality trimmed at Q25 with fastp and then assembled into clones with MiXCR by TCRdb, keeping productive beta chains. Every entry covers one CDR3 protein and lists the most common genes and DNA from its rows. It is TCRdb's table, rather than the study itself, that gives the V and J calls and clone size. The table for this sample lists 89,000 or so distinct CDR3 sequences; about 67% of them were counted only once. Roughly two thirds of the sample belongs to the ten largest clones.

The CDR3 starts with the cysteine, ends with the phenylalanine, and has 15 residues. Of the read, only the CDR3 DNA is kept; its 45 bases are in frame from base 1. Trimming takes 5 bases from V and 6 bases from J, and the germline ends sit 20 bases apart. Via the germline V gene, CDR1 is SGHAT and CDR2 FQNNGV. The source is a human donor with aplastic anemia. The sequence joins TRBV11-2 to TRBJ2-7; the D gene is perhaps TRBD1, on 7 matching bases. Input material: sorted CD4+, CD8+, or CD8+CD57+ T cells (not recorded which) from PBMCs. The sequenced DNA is TGTGCCAGCAGCCCCTCCAGGGGGGTGAGTGGCGAGCAGTACTTC. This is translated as CASSPSRGVSGEQYF.